The TCR beta chain under discussion was sequenced for a study of cytomegalovirus exposure and HLA in healthy donors. The table came from immunoSEQ multiplex PCR; TCRdb's copy has only in-frame clones and leaves some out. The sample gives about 200,000 clones, roughly 81% of which show up once; 0.95% to 1.5% is in the top ten. V was shortened by 6 bases and J by 5 bases, with 16 bases between the two germline ends. The CDR3 consists of 15 residues. Per the germline V gene, CDR1 is WNHNN and CDR2 is SYGVQD (reference sequence). The specimen sequenced was PBMCs. The gene calls are TRBV10-1 and TRBJ2-2, with D possibly TRBD2 on 6 matching bases. The sequence came from a woman aged 30 to 39 in good health and CMV-seronegative. CDR3 region: CASRRELGGTGELFF. CDR3 bases: TGCGCCAGCAGAAGGGAGCTTGGAGGGACCGGGGAGCTGTTTTTT.